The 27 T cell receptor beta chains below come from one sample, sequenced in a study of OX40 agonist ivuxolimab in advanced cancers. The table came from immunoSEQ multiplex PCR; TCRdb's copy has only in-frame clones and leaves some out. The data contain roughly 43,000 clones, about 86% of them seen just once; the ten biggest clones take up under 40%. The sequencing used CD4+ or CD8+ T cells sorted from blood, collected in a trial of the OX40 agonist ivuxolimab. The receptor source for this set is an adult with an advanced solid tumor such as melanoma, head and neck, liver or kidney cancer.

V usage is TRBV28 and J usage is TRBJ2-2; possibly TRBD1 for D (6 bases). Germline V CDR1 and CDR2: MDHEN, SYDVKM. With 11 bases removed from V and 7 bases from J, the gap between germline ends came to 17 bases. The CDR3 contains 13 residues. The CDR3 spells CAVGDNNIGELFF. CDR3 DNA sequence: TGTGCCGTTGGGGACAATAATATCGGGGAGCTGTTTTTT.

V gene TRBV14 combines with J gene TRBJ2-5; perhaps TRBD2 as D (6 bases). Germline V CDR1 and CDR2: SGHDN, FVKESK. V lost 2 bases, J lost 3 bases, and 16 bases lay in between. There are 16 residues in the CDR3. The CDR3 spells CASSQWRARVEETQYF. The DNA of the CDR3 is TGTGCCAGCAGCCAATGGAGGGCAAGGGTGGAAGAGACCCAGTACTTC.

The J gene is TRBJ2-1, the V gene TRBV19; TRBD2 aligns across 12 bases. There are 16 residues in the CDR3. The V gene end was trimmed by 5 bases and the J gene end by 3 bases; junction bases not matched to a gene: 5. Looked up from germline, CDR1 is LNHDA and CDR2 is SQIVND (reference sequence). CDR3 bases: TGTGCCAGTAGTCCCCTAGCGGGAGGGAACTACAATGAGCAGTTCTTC. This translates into CASSPLAGGNYNEQFF.

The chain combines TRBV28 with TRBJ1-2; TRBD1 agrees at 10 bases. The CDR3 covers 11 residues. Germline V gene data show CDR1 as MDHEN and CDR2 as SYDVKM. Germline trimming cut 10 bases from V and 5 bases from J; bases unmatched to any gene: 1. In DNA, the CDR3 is TGTGCCACGGACAGGGGGTATGGCTACACCTTC. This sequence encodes CATDRGYGYTF.

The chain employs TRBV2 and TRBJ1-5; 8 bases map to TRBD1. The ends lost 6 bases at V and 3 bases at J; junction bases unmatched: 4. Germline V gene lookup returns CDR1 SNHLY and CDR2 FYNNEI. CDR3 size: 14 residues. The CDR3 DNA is TGTGCCAGCAGCTCGGGACAGGTCAATCAGCCCCAGCATTTT. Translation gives CASSSGQVNQPQHF.

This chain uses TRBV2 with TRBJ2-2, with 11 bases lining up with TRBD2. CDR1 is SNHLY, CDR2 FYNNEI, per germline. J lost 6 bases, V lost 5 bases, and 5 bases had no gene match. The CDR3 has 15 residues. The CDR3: CASSYTSGGPGELFF. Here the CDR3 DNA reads TGTGCCAGCAGTTATACTAGCGGGGGTCCCGGGGAGCTGTTTTTT.

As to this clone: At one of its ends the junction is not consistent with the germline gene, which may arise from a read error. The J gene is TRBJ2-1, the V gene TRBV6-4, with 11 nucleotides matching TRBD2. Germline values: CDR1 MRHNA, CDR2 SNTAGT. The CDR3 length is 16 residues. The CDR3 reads CASSYSRTSGSNEQFF. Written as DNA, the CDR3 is TGTGCCAGCAGTTACTCGAGGACTAGCGGGTCCAATGAGCAGTTCTTC.

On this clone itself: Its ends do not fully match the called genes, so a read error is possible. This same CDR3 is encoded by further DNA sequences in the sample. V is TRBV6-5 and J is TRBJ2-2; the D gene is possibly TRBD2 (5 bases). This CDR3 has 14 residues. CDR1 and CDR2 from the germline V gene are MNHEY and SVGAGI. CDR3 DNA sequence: TGTGCCAGCAGTTCGGGCCTTAAGTCCGGGGAGCTGTTCTTT. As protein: CASSSGLKSGELFF.

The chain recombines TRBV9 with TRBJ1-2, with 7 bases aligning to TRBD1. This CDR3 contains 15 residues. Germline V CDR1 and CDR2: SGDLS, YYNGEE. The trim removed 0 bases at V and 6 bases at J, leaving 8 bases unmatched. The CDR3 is CASSVGYGTVNGYTF. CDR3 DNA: TGTGCCAGCAGCGTAGGTTACGGGACAGTCAATGGCTACACCTTC.

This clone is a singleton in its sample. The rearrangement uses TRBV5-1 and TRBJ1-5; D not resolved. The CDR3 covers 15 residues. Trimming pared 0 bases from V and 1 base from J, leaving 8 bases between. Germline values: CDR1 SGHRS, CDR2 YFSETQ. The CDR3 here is CASSLAGQSNQPQHF. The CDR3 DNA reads TGCGCCAGCAGCTTGGCCGGCCAGAGCAATCAGCCCCAGCATTTT.

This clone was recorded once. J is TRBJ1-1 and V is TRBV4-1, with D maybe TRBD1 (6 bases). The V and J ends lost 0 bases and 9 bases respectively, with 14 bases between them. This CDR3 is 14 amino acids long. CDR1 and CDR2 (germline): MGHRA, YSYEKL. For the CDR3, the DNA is TGCGCCAGCAGCCAAGAGTGGAGGGGGGGAAAAGCTTTCTTT. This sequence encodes CASSQEWRGGKAFF.

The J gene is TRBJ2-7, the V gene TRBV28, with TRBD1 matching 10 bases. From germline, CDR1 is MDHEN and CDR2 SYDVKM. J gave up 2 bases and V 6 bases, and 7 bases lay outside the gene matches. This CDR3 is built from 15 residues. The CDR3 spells CASRGPGTGAYEQYF. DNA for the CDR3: TGTGCCAGCAGGGGGCCCGGGACAGGGGCCTACGAGCAGTACTTC.

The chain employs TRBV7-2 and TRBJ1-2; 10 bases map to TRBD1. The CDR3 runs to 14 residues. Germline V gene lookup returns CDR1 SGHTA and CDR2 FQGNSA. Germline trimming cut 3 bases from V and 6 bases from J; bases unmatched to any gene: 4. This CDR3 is CASSFTGTGDGYTF. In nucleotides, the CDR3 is TGTGCCAGCAGCTTTACCGGGACAGGGGATGGCTACACCTTC.

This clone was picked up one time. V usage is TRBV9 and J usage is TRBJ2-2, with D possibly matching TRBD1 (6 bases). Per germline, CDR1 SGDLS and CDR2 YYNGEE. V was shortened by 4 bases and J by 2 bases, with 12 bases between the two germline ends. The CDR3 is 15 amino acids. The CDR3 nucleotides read TGTGCCAGCAGCTTTAGTGGGACAAACACCGGGGAGCTGTTTTTT. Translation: CASSFSGTNTGELFF.

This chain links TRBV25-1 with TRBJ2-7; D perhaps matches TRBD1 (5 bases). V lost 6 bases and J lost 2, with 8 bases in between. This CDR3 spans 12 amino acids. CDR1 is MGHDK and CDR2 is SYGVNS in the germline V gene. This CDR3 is CASRGVPYEQYF. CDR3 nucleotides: TGTGCCAGCAGAGGGGTCCCCTACGAGCAGTACTTC.

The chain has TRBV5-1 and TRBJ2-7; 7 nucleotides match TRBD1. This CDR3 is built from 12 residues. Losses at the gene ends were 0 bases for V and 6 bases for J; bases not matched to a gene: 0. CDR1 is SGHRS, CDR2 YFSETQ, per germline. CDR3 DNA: TGCGCCAGCAGCTTGGCAGGGGGCGAGCAGTACTTC. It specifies CASSLAGGEQYF.

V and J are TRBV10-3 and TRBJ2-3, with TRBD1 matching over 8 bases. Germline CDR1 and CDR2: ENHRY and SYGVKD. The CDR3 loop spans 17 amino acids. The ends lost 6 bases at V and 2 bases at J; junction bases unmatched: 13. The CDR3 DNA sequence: TGTGCCATCAGGGCCCCCTGGACAGGGACCCACACAGATACGCAGTATTTT. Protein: CAIRAPWTGTHTDTQYF.

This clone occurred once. CDR3 amino acids: CASSLVGELFF. CDR3 nucleotide sequence: TGTGCCAGCAGCTTAGTGGGGGAGCTGTTTTTT. This rearrangement joins TRBV7-2 to TRBJ2-2, with D hard to call. With 1 base removed from V and 8 bases from J, the gap between germline ends came to 2 bases. The germline CDR1 and CDR2 sequences are SGHTA and FQGNSA. The CDR3 contains 11 residues.

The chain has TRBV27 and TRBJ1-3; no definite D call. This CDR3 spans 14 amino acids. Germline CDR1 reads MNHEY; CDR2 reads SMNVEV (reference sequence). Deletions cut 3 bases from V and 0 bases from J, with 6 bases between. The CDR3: CASSLTRSGNTIYF. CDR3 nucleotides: TGTGCCAGCAGTTTGACGCGCTCTGGAAACACCATATATTTT.

The CDR3 DNA follows: TGTGCCAGCAGCGTGACTAGCGGTCTATACAATGAGCAGTTCTTC. Translation gives CASSVTSGLYNEQFF. J is TRBJ2-1 and V is TRBV7-3, with TRBD2 matching 9 bases. CDR1 is SGHTA and CDR2 is FQGTGA in the germline V gene. The V gene end was trimmed by 5 bases and the J gene end by 4 bases; junction bases not matched to a gene: 6. The length of the CDR3 is 15 residues.

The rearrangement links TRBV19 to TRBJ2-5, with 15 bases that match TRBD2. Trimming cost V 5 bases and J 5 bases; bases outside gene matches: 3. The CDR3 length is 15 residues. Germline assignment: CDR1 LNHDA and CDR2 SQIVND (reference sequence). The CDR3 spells CASSGGTSGRETQYF. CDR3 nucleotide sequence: TGTGCCAGTAGTGGCGGGACTAGCGGGAGGGAGACCCAGTACTTC.

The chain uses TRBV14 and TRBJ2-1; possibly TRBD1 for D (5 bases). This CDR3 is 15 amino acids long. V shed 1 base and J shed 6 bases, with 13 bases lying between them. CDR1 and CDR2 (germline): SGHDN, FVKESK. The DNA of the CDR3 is TGTGCCAGCAGCCAAGGACAGAGAAGGTTCAATGAGCAGTTCTTC. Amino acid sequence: CASSQGQRRFNEQFF.

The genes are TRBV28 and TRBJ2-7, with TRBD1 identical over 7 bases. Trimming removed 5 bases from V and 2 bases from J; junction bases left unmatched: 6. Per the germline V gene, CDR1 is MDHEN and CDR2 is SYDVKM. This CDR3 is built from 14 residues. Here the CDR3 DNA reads TGTGCCAGCAGTCCGGGACAGAGTGCCTACGAGCAGTACTTC. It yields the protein CASSPGQSAYEQYF.

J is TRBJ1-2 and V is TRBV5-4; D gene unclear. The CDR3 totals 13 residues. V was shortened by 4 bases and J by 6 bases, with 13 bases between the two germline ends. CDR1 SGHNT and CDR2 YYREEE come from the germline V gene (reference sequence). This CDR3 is CASSQWPEDGYTF. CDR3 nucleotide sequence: TGTGCCAGCAGCCAATGGCCCGAAGATGGCTACACCTTC.

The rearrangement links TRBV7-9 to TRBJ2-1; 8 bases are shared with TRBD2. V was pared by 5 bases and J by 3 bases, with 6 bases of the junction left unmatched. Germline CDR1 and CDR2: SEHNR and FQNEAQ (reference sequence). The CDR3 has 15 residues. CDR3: CASSLREGRYNEQFF. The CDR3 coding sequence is TGTGCCAGCAGCCTCCGGGAGGGCCGCTACAATGAGCAGTTCTTC. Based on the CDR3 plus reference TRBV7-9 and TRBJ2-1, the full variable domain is DTGVSQNPRHKITKRGQNVTFRCDPISEHNRLYWYRQTLGQGPEFLTYFQNEAQLEKSRLLSDRFSAERPKGSFSTLEIQRTEQGDSAMYLCASSLREGRYNEQFFGPGTRLTVL.

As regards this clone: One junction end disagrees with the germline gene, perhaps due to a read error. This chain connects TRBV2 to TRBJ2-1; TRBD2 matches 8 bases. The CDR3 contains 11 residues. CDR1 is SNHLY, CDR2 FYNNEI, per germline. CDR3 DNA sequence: TGTGCCAGCAGTCCGTCGGGGGGGTCGGTCTTC. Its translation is CASSPSGGSVF.

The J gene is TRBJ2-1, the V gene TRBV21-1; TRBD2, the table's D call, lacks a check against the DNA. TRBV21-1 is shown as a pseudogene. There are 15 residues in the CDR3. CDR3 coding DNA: TGTGCCAGCACCCGTGCGGTTAGCTCCTACAATGAGCAGTTCTTC. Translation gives CASTRAVSSYNEQFF.